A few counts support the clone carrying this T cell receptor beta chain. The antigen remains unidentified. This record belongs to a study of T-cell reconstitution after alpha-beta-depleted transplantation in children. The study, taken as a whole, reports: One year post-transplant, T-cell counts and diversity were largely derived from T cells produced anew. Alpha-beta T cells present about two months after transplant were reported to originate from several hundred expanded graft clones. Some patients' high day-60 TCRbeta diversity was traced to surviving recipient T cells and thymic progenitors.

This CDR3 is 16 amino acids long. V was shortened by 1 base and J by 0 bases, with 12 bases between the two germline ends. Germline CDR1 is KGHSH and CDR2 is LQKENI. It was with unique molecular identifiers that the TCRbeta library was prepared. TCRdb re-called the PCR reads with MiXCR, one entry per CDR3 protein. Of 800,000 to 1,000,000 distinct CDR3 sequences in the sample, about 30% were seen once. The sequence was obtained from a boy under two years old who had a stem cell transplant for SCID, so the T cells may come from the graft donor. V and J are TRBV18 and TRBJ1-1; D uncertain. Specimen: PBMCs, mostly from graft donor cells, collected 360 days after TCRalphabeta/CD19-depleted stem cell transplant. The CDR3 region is CASSPLYGEMNTEAFF. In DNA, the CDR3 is TGTGCCAGCTCACCACTCTATGGCGAAATGAACACTGAAGCTTTCTTT.